This TCR beta chain was captured by sequencing in a study of shared clonotypes between healthy human individuals (dated by TCRdb to the early 2020s). With regard to the full study: Two women and a few men aged 18 to 49 years were included in the cohort. Per donor, three plates each were used for CD4 naive and CD4 memory, two for CD8 naive, and one for CD8 memory. To estimate repertoire size and how much clonotypes are shared between individuals, the study performed deep sequencing of blood TCR repertoires from 4 to 6 healthy adults. Different laboratories and diverse techniques were used to prepare libraries and sequence TCR repertoires, to increase sequencing depth and limit assay-specific biases. Each donor's leukapheresis produced roughly between about 0.9 and 9.5 billion PBMCs.

Using the deep immunoSEQ assay, TCR CDR3 regions were amplified from genomic DNA by multiplex PCR. For each cell subset, the extracted genomic DNA was distributed evenly across all wells of several immunoSEQ 96-well plates, and each plate served as one replicate. For sorted subsets, each replicate PCR was loaded with roughly 200 ng genomic DNA, equivalent to 30,000 or so T cell genomes. Purified libraries were measured with a Qubit 3.0 fluorometer, size-checked on a Bioanalyzer 2100, and measured again with the KAPA Library Quantification kit. Every immunoSEQ 96-well plate was sequenced on a dedicated single-read 150-cycle Illumina NextSeq 550 flow cell. The study's own analysis went as follows. Because only junctional sequences without quality scores were contained in the immunoSEQ output, filtering matching that applied to full-length reads could not be performed. Sequences were annotated with PyIR, a Python wrapper for IgBLAST v1.9, and V/J genes and CDR3 were assigned using IMGT germline references. Reads with weak V/J assignments (E-value above 1e-6), missing CDR3, stop codons, out-of-frame junctions, or ambiguous translated residues were removed. V3J clonotypes were defined as sequences sharing an identical inferred V gene, J gene, and CDR3 amino acid sequence. Percentage overlap between repertoires was calculated by dividing the number of shared unique clonotypes by the size of the smaller repertoire. RTK rarefaction, the Chao1 estimator, and Recon v2.1 estimates of unobserved clonotypes were used to assess repertoire richness. Generation probabilities for all TCRbeta clonotypes obtained by the gDNA method from a handful of donors were computed using OLGA. In TCRdb, the immuneACCESS table is reduced to in-frame sequences with V and J assigned. These tables do not hold every clone; where another copy was compared, an unresolved V gene accounts for under half, and the others remain unexplained. Clone size and V and J calls were adopted from that table, with D and trimming inferred from the DNA. For this sample the table gives millions of clones, of which around 94% were detected only once. The ten largest clones add up to over 0.12% of the sample.

There are a few counts of this clone. Its specific antigen is unknown. The sample holds no much larger clone one base away, and base qualities are not on file. Other DNA sequences within the sample encode an identical CDR3. Donors were healthy HIV-negative adults with no recently reported acute infections or vaccinations. Only Caucasian adults living in Nashville, Tennessee, USA were represented among the donors. CD4+ T cells were enriched by magnetic negative selection; naive cells were then positively selected on CD45RA, and the negative fraction formed the memory subset. After blood collection by leukapheresis, PBMCs were isolated using Ficoll-Histopaque density gradient centrifugation and then cryopreserved in the vapor phase of liquid nitrogen. Purity and quantity of every magnetically sorted T cell population were checked by analytical flow cytometry. Each sorted fraction had its genomic DNA isolated and then quantified by UV absorbance on a Nanodrop 2000c.

The germline V gene (reference sequence) supplies CDR1 DFQATT and CDR2 SNEGSKA. There are 11 amino acids in the CDR3, from cysteine to phenylalanine inclusive. Only the CDR3 region is kept as DNA, spanning 33 bases read in frame from base 1. V loses 5 bases of germline sequence and J loses 2 bases, and the interval between the two ends is 6 bases. General conclusions and limits of the study: Even with the large sequencing depth, rarefaction of the sorted-subset datasets indicated that sequencing was incomplete. When a handful of donors were compared, the shared fraction of clonotypes was around 4.6% for naive CD4, 3.5% to 4% for naive CD8, 2.3% for memory CD4, and roughly 0.43% for memory CD8. The genetic and exposure-history diversity represented was limited by the small number of donors. Naive subsets generally had larger estimated clonotype richness than memory subsets did. Compared with non-shared clonotypes, the clonotypes found in all four sorted-subset donors had higher generation probabilities. Only blood was sampled, and tissue TCR repertoires likely differ from those in blood. Pairwise subsampling indicated that sequencing depth was expected to affect the degree of clonotype sharing among donors.

This receptor chain uses TRBV20-1 and TRBJ2-5, and TRBD2 may be the D gene, going by 6 matching bases. This sequence was found in a man younger than 35 in good health. The sequenced sample was naive CD4+ T cells sorted from blood. What the cell subset or site label conveys for this sample: CD45RA+ positively selected. The CDR3 in this case is CSARGQETQYF. The nucleotide sequence is given as TGCAGTGCTCGGGGGCAAGAGACCCAGTACTTC.